A single sample gave rise to the 5 T cell receptor beta chains below, sequenced in a study of regulatory and conventional T cells in RAG deficiency. Genomic DNA came from blood conventional CD4+ T cells gated CD25-low CD127-high. Some clones are missing from TCRdb's copy, which holds only in-frame ones; the method was immunoSEQ multiplex PCR. The repertoire has about 50,000 clones, around 89% of them found once; the top ten carry around 0.5%. These data were also filed under a second study, of regulatory T cells. Per that study: The PCR used 52 TRBV and 13 TRBJ primers.

Sample: CD4+ effector T cells sorted from blood. These receptors all come from a human donor in good health.

This chain joins TRBV18 and TRBJ2-1; 7 bases agree with TRBD1. The CDR3 contains 15 residues. Per germline, CDR1 KGHSH and CDR2 LQKENI. V shed 6 bases, J shed 3 bases, and the junction held 8 bases outside the gene matches. The CDR3 DNA reads as TGTGCCAGCTCCCAGGCAGGGGGATTCTACAATGAGCAGTTCTTC. Translated: CASSQAGGFYNEQFF.

The rearrangement joins TRBV19 to TRBJ2-7; 8 nucleotides align to TRBD2. Germline CDR1 reads LNHDA; CDR2 reads SQIVND (reference sequence). CDR3 length: 14 residues. With 6 bases clipped from V and 5 bases from J, the junction kept 9 bases outside the gene matches. CDR3 protein: CASRISGGNNEQYF. The CDR3 DNA sequence: TGTGCCAGTAGAATCAGCGGGGGCAACAACGAGCAGTACTTC.

The chain employs TRBV30 and TRBJ2-3; D is unresolved. V gave up 2 bases and J gave up 2 bases, with 5 bases separating them. The CDR3 extends over 12 amino acids. Germline assignment: CDR1 GTSNPN and CDR2 SVGIG (reference sequence). CDR3 nucleotides: TGTGCCTGGAGTTGGATCACAGATACGCAGTATTTT. The encoded protein is CAWSWITDTQYF.

This chain links TRBV10-3 with TRBJ2-1; D is perhaps TRBD1 (5 bases). The CDR3 totals 17 residues. Trimming left V 5 bases short and J 6 bases short, with 23 bases between. Germline-derived CDR1 and CDR2 are ENHRY and SYGVKD. The CDR3 sequence is CAISHEKTATTSNEQFF. The CDR3 DNA is TGTGCCATCAGTCACGAGAAGACAGCTACTACCTCCAATGAGCAGTTCTTC.

The chain combines TRBV5-4 with TRBJ2-1; D remains unclear. V lost 0 bases and J lost 0, with 7 bases in between. CDR3 size: 15 residues. Germline V gene data show CDR1 as SGHNT and CDR2 as YYREEE (reference sequence). CDR3 in DNA: TGTGCCAGCAGCTTGGACGCCCCCTCCTACAATGAGCAGTTCTTC. Protein: CASSLDAPSYNEQFF.